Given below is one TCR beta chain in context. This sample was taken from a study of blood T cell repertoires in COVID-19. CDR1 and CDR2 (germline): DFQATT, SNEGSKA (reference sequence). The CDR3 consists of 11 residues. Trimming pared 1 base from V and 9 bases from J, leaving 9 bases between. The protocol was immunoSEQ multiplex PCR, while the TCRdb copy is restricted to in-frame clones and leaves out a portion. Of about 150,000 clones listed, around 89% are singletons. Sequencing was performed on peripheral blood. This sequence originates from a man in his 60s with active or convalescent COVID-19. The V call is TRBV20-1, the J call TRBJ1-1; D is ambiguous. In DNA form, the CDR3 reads TGCAGTGCTAGAGCAACTTCCCAAGCTTTCTTT. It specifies CSARATSQAFF.